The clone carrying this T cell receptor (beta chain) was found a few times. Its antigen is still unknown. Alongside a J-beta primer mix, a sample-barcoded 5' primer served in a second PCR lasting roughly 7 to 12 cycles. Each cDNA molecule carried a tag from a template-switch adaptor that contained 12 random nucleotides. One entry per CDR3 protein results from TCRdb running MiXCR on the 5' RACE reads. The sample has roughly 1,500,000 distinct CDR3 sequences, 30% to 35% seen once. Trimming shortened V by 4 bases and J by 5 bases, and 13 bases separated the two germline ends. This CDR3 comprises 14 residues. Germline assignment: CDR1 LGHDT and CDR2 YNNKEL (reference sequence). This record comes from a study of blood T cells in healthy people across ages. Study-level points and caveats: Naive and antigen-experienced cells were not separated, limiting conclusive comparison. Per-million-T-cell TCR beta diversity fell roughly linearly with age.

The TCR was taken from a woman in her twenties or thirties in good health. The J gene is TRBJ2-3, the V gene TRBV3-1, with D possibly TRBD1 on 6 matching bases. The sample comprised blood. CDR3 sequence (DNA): TGTGCCAGCAGCCCAAACAGGGATAAAGATACGCAGTATTTT. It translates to CASSPNRDKDTQYF.